These T cell receptor beta chains were read from a single sample in a study of human T cells and chemical hapten exposure. From the RACE reads, TCRdb called clonotypes with MiXCR, one entry per CDR3 protein. The sample lists some 81,000 distinct CDR3 sequences, 7% to 8% occurring once. This sample comprised whole blood, obtained in connection with sensitization to the hapten diphenylcyclopropenone (DPC). All receptors derive from a woman aged 25 to 39 with alopecia areata. Some clones in this sample may be carry-over from other donors' samples. Each CDR3 is given with its conserved first and last residue. The order of the fields is CDR3 protein, CDR3 DNA, V gene, J gene, clone size, D gene. D genes are given only for firm matches. The listing skips clone size in some rows; elsewhere it reads once, few, many or a size class.

CDR3 protein: CASKDRGTEQYF
CDR3 DNA: TGTGCCAGCAAGGACAGGGGGACCGAGCAGTACTTC
V gene: TRBV2
J gene: TRBJ2-7
clone size: many
D gene: TRBD1

CDR3 protein: CSVLPLTSGGGTDTQYF
CDR3 DNA: TGCAGCGTTCTCCCCTTGACTAGCGGGGGGGGCACAGATACGCAGTATTTT
V gene: TRBV29-1
J gene: TRBJ2-3
clone size: few
D gene: TRBD2

CDR3 protein: CASSPRAPIGRTRSYEQYF
CDR3 DNA: TGTGCCAGCAGCCCTCGTGCCCCAATTGGCAGGACACGTTCCTACGAGCAGTACTTC
V gene: TRBV3-1
J gene: TRBJ2-7
clone size: few
D gene: -

CDR3 protein: CASSKVEGGEQFF
CDR3 DNA: TGTGCCAGCAGCAAAGTAGAGGGGGGTGAGCAGTTCTTC
V gene: TRBV21-1
J gene: TRBJ2-1
clone size: many
D gene: -

CDR3 protein: CSARGGGQGYHEQYF
CDR3 DNA: TGCAGTGCTAGAGGGGGCGGACAGGGGTACCACGAGCAGTACTTC
V gene: TRBV20-1
J gene: TRBJ2-7
clone size: many
D gene: TRBD1

CDR3 protein: CSARKVLEIDTQYF
CDR3 DNA: TGCAGTGCTAGAAAAGTGTTAGAAATAGATACGCAGTATTTT
V gene: TRBV20-1
J gene: TRBJ2-3
clone size: many
D gene: -

CDR3 protein: CASSVDQGARGGRETQYF
CDR3 DNA: TGTGCCAGCAGCGTCGACCAGGGGGCGCGAGGGGGGAGAGAGACCCAGTACTTC
V gene: TRBV9
J gene: TRBJ2-5
clone size: -
D gene: TRBD1

CDR3 protein: CASSWYTGELFF
CDR3 DNA: TGCGCCAGCAGCTGGTACACCGGGGAGCTGTTTTTT
V gene: TRBV5-1
J gene: TRBJ2-2
clone size: many
D gene: -

CDR3 protein: CASSLNPFMAHGDYGYTF
CDR3 DNA: TGTGCCAGCAGCTTAAACCCCTTTATGGCCCATGGGGACTATGGCTACACCTTC
V gene: TRBV11-2
J gene: TRBJ1-2
clone size: -
D gene: -

CDR3 protein: CAITKGHISGNTIYF
CDR3 DNA: TGTGCCATCACTAAAGGACACATCTCTGGAAACACCATATATTTT
V gene: TRBV10-3
J gene: TRBJ1-3
clone size: -
D gene: -

CDR3 protein: CASSLGGTMNQPQHF
CDR3 DNA: TGTGCCAGCAGCTTAGGGGGCACCATGAATCAGCCCCAGCATTTT
V gene: TRBV7-9
J gene: TRBJ1-5
clone size: few
D gene: -

CDR3 protein: CASSFDGGAADTQYF
CDR3 DNA: TGTGCCAGCAGCTTTGATGGCGGAGCGGCAGATACGCAGTATTTT
V gene: TRBV5-4
J gene: TRBJ2-3
clone size: -
D gene: -

CDR3 protein: CASRDSGSRNEKLFF
CDR3 DNA: TGTGCCAGCAGGGACTCCGGGAGCCGTAATGAAAAACTGTTTTTT
V gene: TRBV6-5
J gene: TRBJ1-4
clone size: -
D gene: -

CDR3 protein: CASSPRDRALGANVLTF
CDR3 DNA: TGTGCCAGCAGCCCACGGGACAGGGCGTTGGGGGCCAACGTCCTGACTTTC
V gene: TRBV9
J gene: TRBJ2-6
clone size: many
D gene: TRBD1

CDR3 protein: CASSLVWGPSTDTQYF
CDR3 DNA: TGTGCCAGCAGCTTAGTTTGGGGCCCGAGCACAGATACGCAGTATTTT
V gene: TRBV7-7
J gene: TRBJ2-3
clone size: many
D gene: -

CDR3 protein: CAFFTTGGGNTIYF
CDR3 DNA: TGTGCCTTTTTTACGACAGGGGGTGGAAACACCATATATTTT
V gene: TRBV30
J gene: TRBJ1-3
clone size: many
D gene: TRBD1

CDR3 protein: CASSAGVGTGGNQPQHF
CDR3 DNA: TGCGCCAGCAGTGCCGGCGTCGGGACAGGGGGCAATCAGCCCCAGCATTTT
V gene: TRBV10-2
J gene: TRBJ1-5
clone size: many
D gene: TRBD1

CDR3 protein: CASRHRGLGSYEQYF
CDR3 DNA: TGTGCCAGCAGACACCGCGGACTAGGAAGCTACGAGCAGTACTTC
V gene: TRBV6-5
J gene: TRBJ2-7
clone size: many
D gene: TRBD2

CDR3 protein: CASSAGGRSGGETQYF
CDR3 DNA: TGTGCCAGCAGCGCAGGGGGTAGATCTGGGGGAGAGACCCAGTACTTC
V gene: TRBV7-2
J gene: TRBJ2-5
clone size: many
D gene: TRBD1

CDR3 protein: CASIKAGGRAGTDTQYF
CDR3 DNA: TGTGCCAGCATAAAAGCGGGGGGCCGTGCTGGCACAGATACGCAGTATTTT
V gene: TRBV28
J gene: TRBJ2-3
clone size: -
D gene: TRBD2

CDR3 protein: CASSLGPGNTEAFF
CDR3 DNA: TGTGCCAGCAGCTTAGGTCCGGGTAACACTGAAGCTTTCTTT
V gene: TRBV5-1
J gene: TRBJ1-1
clone size: many
D gene: -

CDR3 protein: CASSATIAVNNEQFF
CDR3 DNA: TGCGCCAGCAGCGCAACCATAGCTGTAAACAATGAGCAGTTCTTC
V gene: TRBV5-1
J gene: TRBJ2-1
clone size: many
D gene: -

CDR3 protein: CAISEKALQGSDTQYF
CDR3 DNA: TGTGCCATCAGTGAGAAGGCCCTACAGGGTTCAGATACGCAGTATTTT
V gene: TRBV10-3
J gene: TRBJ2-3
clone size: many
D gene: -

CDR3 protein: CASKREDRTFATNEKLFF
CDR3 DNA: TGTGCCAGCAAACGGGAGGACAGGACCTTTGCAACTAATGAAAAACTGTTTTTT
V gene: TRBV6-6
J gene: TRBJ1-4
clone size: few
D gene: TRBD1

CDR3 protein: CASNGPAGANYGYTF
CDR3 DNA: TGTGCCAGCAATGGACCAGCGGGAGCTAACTATGGCTACACCTTC
V gene: TRBV6-1
J gene: TRBJ1-2
clone size: many
D gene: -

CDR3 protein: CASVRAGTGKREQYF
CDR3 DNA: TGTGCCAGCGTCCGGGCCGGGACAGGGAAGCGCGAGCAGTACTTC
V gene: TRBV6-5
J gene: TRBJ2-7
clone size: many
D gene: TRBD1

CDR3 protein: CASTLGLARRDEQFF
CDR3 DNA: TGTGCCAGCACCTTGGGACTAGCGAGGAGGGATGAGCAGTTCTTC
V gene: TRBV12-3/TRBV12-4
J gene: TRBJ2-1
clone size: many
D gene: TRBD2

CDR3 protein: CASSQGGGTEAFF
CDR3 DNA: TGTGCCAGCAGTCAGGGGGGAGGGACTGAAGCTTTCTTT
V gene: TRBV12-3/TRBV12-4
J gene: TRBJ1-1
clone size: many
D gene: TRBD1

CDR3 protein: CASLTSGGRDTGELFF
CDR3 DNA: TGTGCCAGCCTTACTAGCGGGGGCCGGGACACCGGGGAGCTGTTTTTT
V gene: TRBV7-9
J gene: TRBJ2-2
clone size: -
D gene: TRBD2

CDR3 protein: CASSPRASSGGSTDTQYF
CDR3 DNA: TGTGCCAGCAGCCCCAGAGCTTCTAGCGGGGGAAGCACAGATACGCAGTATTTT
V gene: TRBV7-6
J gene: TRBJ2-3
clone size: few
D gene: TRBD2